The 15 T cell receptor beta chains below all came from one sample that was sequenced in a study of early T cells in non-severe SARS-CoV-2 infection. Via MiXCR, TCRdb re-called the 5' RACE reads, giving one row per CDR3 protein. The sample carries approximately 20,000 distinct CDR3 sequences, around 5% recorded once. The sample taken for sequencing was whole blood. The receptor source for this set is an adult who was a healthcare worker with PCR-confirmed SARS-CoV-2 infection or an uninfected control (not recorded which).

In its sample, this clonotype is medium-sized. V and J are TRBV27 and TRBJ2-3; D unclear. V was trimmed by 3 bases and J by 0 bases, leaving 7 bases between them. The length of the CDR3 is 14 residues. Germline loops: CDR1 MNHEY, CDR2 SMNVEV (reference sequence). The CDR3 DNA reads TGTGCCAGCAGTTTCTCTTCTAGCACAGATACGCAGTATTTT. Its protein is CASSFSSSTDTQYF.

This clonotype was detected ten times or more. This rearrangement joins TRBV7-6 to TRBJ1-2; 10 nucleotides line up with TRBD1. Germline V CDR1 and CDR2: SGHVS, FNYEAQ. The CDR3 length is 14 residues. The V segment lost 5 bases and the J segment 3 bases; nucleotides outside the gene matches: 3. The CDR3 DNA sequence: TGTGCCAGCAGCCCGACAGGGGGCGACTATGGCTACACCTTC. As protein: CASSPTGGDYGYTF.

The V call is TRBV6-2 or TRBV6-3, the J call TRBJ2-3, with 14 positions matching TRBD2. Germline CDR1 MNHEY, CDR2 SVGEGT. This CDR3 spans 22 amino acids. The V and J ends lost 1 base and 2 bases, in that order; junction bases with no gene match: 17. The CDR3 region is CASSYLGWSLGLAGAFTDTQYF. The DNA for the CDR3 is TGTGCCAGCAGTTACTTGGGATGGTCCTTGGGACTAGCGGGGGCCTTCACAGATACGCAGTATTTT.

There are many counts of this clonotype. This chain joins TRBV3-1 and TRBJ2-3; D possibly matches TRBD1 or TRBD2 (5 bases each). Per the germline V gene, CDR1 is LGHDT and CDR2 is YNNKEL (reference sequence). V lost 0 bases, J lost 2 bases, and 15 bases lay in between. The CDR3 covers 17 residues. The CDR3 DNA follows: TGTGCCAGCAGCCAAGAAGCAAGGGGACCTCACACAGATACGCAGTATTTT. Translation gives CASSQEARGPHTDTQYF.

CDR3 sequence reads: CAIRWTGDGQETQYF. CDR3 DNA sequence: TGTGCCATCAGATGGACAGGGGATGGTCAAGAGACCCAGTACTTC. The chain uses TRBV10-3 and TRBJ2-5; 9 bases agree with TRBD1. CDR3 length equals 15 residues. Germline V CDR1 and CDR2: ENHRY, SYGVKD. Losses at the gene ends were 6 bases for V and 2 bases for J; bases not matched to a gene: 7.

The table lists this clonotype with many counts. The CDR3 protein is CASTSGVNYNEQFF. CDR3 DNA sequence: TGTGCCAGCACTAGCGGGGTGAACTACAATGAGCAGTTCTTC. V and J are TRBV6-5 and TRBJ2-1; 9 nucleotides match TRBD2. The CDR3 is made up of 14 amino acids. With V trimmed by 7 bases and J by 3 bases, 4 bases remained unmatched. In germline, CDR1 is MNHEY, CDR2 SVGAGI.

This clonotype was seen ten or more times. This chain joins TRBV6-1 and TRBJ2-3, with 12 bases that match TRBD2. Germline CDR1 and CDR2: MNHNS and SASEGT. This CDR3 comprises 15 residues. The V gene end was trimmed by 7 bases and the J gene end by 2 bases; junction bases not matched to a gene: 4. The CDR3 loop reads CASTGTSGSTDTQYF. The CDR3 DNA is TGTGCCAGCACCGGGACTAGCGGGTCCACAGATACGCAGTATTTT.

This clonotype has a handful of counts. The chain employs TRBV29-1 and TRBJ1-5; 11 bases line up with TRBD1. With V trimmed by 6 bases and J by 7 bases, 5 bases remained unmatched. The CDR3 runs to 13 residues. Germline-derived CDR1 and CDR2 are SQVTM and ANQGSEA. The CDR3 region is CSVARDRGQPQHF. CDR3 in DNA: TGCAGCGTCGCCCGGGACAGGGGGCAGCCCCAGCATTTT.

The V gene is TRBV14, the J gene TRBJ2-5; D call uncertain. CDR1 and CDR2 from the germline V gene are SGHDN and FVKESK. This CDR3 has 19 residues. V was trimmed by 2 bases and J by 4 bases, leaving 26 bases between them. This chain's CDR3 is CASSQTVAWVPLETETQYF. CDR3 nucleotides: TGTGCCAGCAGCCAAACCGTGGCTTGGGTCCCACTGGAGACAGAGACCCAGTACTTC.

This clonotype occurred many times. This rearrangement joins TRBV30 to TRBJ1-2, with 10 bases matching TRBD1. Germline trimming cut 6 bases from V and 3 bases from J; bases unmatched to any gene: 28. The CDR3 length is 21 residues. Looked up from germline, CDR1 is GTSNPN and CDR2 is SVGIG (reference sequence). The CDR3 here is CACRGTPDRGEGVEVHYGYTF. CDR3 DNA: TGTGCCTGTCGAGGCACCCCGGACAGGGGGGAGGGCGTGGAGGTACACTATGGCTACACCTTC.

This clonotype was found many times. The rearrangement links TRBV7-8 to TRBJ2-7; the D is unclear. CDR3 length equals 14 residues. Trimming stripped 11 bases from V and 2 bases from J, with 19 bases between. Germline V gives CDR1 SGHVS, CDR2 FQNEAQ. Here the CDR3 DNA reads TGTGCCGCCTCAAGGAGCCAAGGAGCCTACGAGCAGTACTTC. Translation: CAASRSQGAYEQYF.

In this sample, this clonotype turned up many times. The chain combines TRBV4-1 with TRBJ2-7, with 7 nucleotides matching TRBD1. The trim removed 0 bases at V and 1 base at J, leaving 3 bases unmatched. Germline values: CDR1 MGHRA, CDR2 YSYEKL. CDR3 size: 15 residues. In DNA, the CDR3 is TGCGCCAGCAGCCAAGAGGACAGGAATTCCTACGAGCAGTACTTC. Residues: CASSQEDRNSYEQYF.

This clonotype was recorded many times. The J gene is TRBJ2-1, the V gene TRBV11-3, with D possibly being TRBD1 (6 bases). Germline V gene sequence: CDR1 SGHNT, CDR2 YENEEA. There are 17 residues in the CDR3. The V end was cut by 1 base, the J end by 1 base, with 14 bases between. CDR3 nucleotide sequence: TGTGCCAGCAGCTTAGGGGGGCAGAGAAGGTCCTACAATGAGCAGTTCTTC. Its protein is CASSLGGQRRSYNEQFF.

Many counts were recorded for this clonotype. J is TRBJ2-7 and V is TRBV7-2, with a weak D call TRBD2 (7 bases). Germline loops: CDR1 SGHTA, CDR2 FQGNSA. The V end lost 8 bases, the J end lost 6 bases, and 20 bases lay between the germline ends. The CDR3 spans 14 residues. In nucleotides, the CDR3 is TGTGCCAGCGCCCCAAGGGGGGGCGGCGTCGAGCAGTACTTC. Translated: CASAPRGGGVEQYF. The full variable domain, rest sourced from reference TRBV7-2 and TRBJ2-7, is GAGVSQSPSNKVTEKGKDVELRCDPISGHTALYWYRQSLGQGLEFLIYFQGNSAPDKSGLPSDRFSAERTGGSVSTLTIQRTQQEDSAVYLCASAPRGGGVEQYFGPGTRLTVT.

With respect to this clonotype: Since a much larger clone is just one base distant, this may be a read error. This chain links TRBV7-6 with TRBJ2-3; D may match TRBD1 or TRBD2 (5 bases each). Trimming took 6 bases from V and 4 from J, leaving 11 bases between them. This CDR3 has 13 amino acids. Germline lookup yields CDR1 SGHVS and CDR2 FNYEAQ. CDR3 nucleotide sequence: TGTGCCAGCAGATTTCGAGGGGCAGATACGCAGTATTTT. Translated: CASRFRGADTQYF.